A selection of T cell receptor beta chains follows, all from one sample in a study of shared clonotypes between healthy human individuals. Profiling relied on immunoSEQ multiplex PCR, and the TCRdb table lists in-frame clones only, not all of them. Of some 1 million clones detected, about 75% appear once; the ten largest clones hold about 1.4%. The sample consisted of memory CD4+ T cells sorted from blood. The origin of the receptors is a man aged 18 to 35 in good health. The CDR3 runs from the conserved cysteine through the conserved F or W. The D gene is left open where the match is weak. Some rows mark clone size as missing; the rest say once, few, many or name a class of expanded clone.

clone_size | d_call | j_call | v_call | cdr3_length | cdr3_aa | cdr3_nt
- | TRBD1 | TRBJ1-1 | TRBV28 | 15 | CASSFRQGRKTEAFF | TGTGCCAGCAGTTTTAGACAGGGAAGAAAGACTGAAGCTTTCTTT
- | - | TRBJ2-5 | TRBV5-1 | 15 | CASSLGRAKQETQYF | TGCGCCAGCAGCTTGGGGAGGGCAAAGCAAGAGACCCAGTACTTC
- | TRBD1 | TRBJ1-5 | TRBV19 | 13 | CASSGDRVQPQHF | TGTGCCAGTAGTGGGGACAGGGTTCAGCCCCAGCATTTT
- | TRBD1 | TRBJ1-2 | TRBV7-2 | 15 | CASSLAPGQAYGYTF | TGTGCCAGCAGCTTAGCACCGGGACAGGCATATGGCTACACCTTC
- | TRBD1 | TRBJ2-7 | TRBV27 | 14 | CASSPGTGGNEQYF | TGTGCCAGCAGTCCCGGGACAGGGGGCAACGAGCAGTACTTC
- | TRBD2 | TRBJ2-3 | TRBV27 | 18 | CASSPAGLAGGRVGTQYF | TGTGCCAGCAGTCCAGCGGGACTAGCGGGGGGCCGGGTTGGAACGCAGTATTTT
- | TRBD2 | TRBJ2-3 | TRBV27 | 16 | CASSSLAGARTDTQYF | TGTGCCAGCAGTTCACTAGCGGGGGCCCGCACAGATACGCAGTATTTT
- | - | TRBJ2-7 | TRBV27 | 15 | CASSLRGHLSYEQYF | TGTGCCAGCAGTTTGCGGGGACATTTATCTTACGAGCAGTACTTC
few | - | TRBJ1-2 | TRBV30 | 13 | CAWSMGYGYGYTF | TGTGCCTGGAGTATGGGGTATGGCTATGGCTACACCTTC
once | - | TRBJ2-7 | TRBV4-1 | 16 | CASSQDPGGSSYEQYF | TGCGCCAGCAGCCAAGATCCGGGGGGCTCCTCCTACGAGCAGTACTTC
- | TRBD2 | TRBJ2-1 | TRBV19 | 16 | CASSIDLPGGRNEQFF | TGTGCCAGTAGTATAGACTTACCGGGGGGGCGAAATGAGCAGTTCTTC
- | - | TRBJ2-7 | TRBV11-2 | 12 | CASSYGIYEQYF | TGTGCCAGCAGTTACGGTATCTACGAGCAGTACTTC
- | TRBD2 | TRBJ2-7 | TRBV10-3 | 15 | CAIKGTSGLSYEQYF | TGTGCCATCAAAGGGACTAGCGGGCTTTCCTACGAGCAGTACTTC
- | - | TRBJ2-5 | TRBV7-6 | 16 | CASSSTVGTYQETQYF | TGTGCCAGCAGCTCGACGGTCGGGACGTACCAAGAGACCCAGTACTTC
once | - | TRBJ2-3 | TRBV4-1 | 13 | CASSQTSTDTQYF | TGCGCCAGCAGCCAGACTAGCACAGATACGCAGTATTTT
- | - | TRBJ1-1 | TRBV5-6 | 14 | CASSSTAWSAEAFF | TGTGCCAGCAGCTCCACTGCATGGTCCGCTGAAGCTTTCTTT
once | - | TRBJ1-6 | TRBV5-1 | 15 | CASSLAPDGSSPLHF | TGCGCCAGCAGCTTGGCACCGGACGGGAGTTCACCCCTCCACTTT